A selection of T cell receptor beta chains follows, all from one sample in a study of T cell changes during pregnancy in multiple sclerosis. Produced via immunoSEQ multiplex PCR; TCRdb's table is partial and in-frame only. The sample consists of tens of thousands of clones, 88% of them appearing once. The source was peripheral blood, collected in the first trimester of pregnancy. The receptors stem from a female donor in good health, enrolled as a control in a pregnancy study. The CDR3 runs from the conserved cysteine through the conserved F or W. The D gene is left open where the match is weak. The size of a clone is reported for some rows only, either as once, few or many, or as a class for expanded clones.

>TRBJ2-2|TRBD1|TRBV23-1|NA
TGCGCCAGCCCCCTGACAGGGGAGCTCGCCGGGGAGCTGTTTTTT
CASPLTGELAGELFF
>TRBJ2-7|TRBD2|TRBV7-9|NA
TGTGCCAGCAGCTTAAGCGGACTAGGAGACGAGCAGTACTTC
CASSLSGLGDEQYF
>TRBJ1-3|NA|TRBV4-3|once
TGCGCCAGCAGTCGTCGTCGTTCCCTCTCTGGAAACACCATATATTTT
CASSRRRSLSGNTIYF
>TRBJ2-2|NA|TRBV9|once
TGTGCCAGCAGCGGAGGAGAGGGGGAGCTGTTTTTT
CASSGGEGELFF
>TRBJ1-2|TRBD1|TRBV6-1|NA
TGTGCCAGCACCTTGGGGGACAGGGATGGCTACACCTTC
CASTLGDRDGYTF
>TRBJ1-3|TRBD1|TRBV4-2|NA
TGTGCCAGCAGCCAAGTGGGGACAGCCTCTGGAAACACCATATATTTT
CASSQVGTASGNTIYF
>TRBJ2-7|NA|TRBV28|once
TGTGCCAGCAGCTCTACAGGGTTCAGCTCGGAGCAGTACTTC
CASSSTGFSSEQYF
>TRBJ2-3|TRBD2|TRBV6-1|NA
TGTGCCGGACGGACTAGCGGGAACACAGATACGCAGTATTTT
CAGRTSGNTDTQYF
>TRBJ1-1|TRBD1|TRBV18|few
TGTGCCAGCTCACCGGGACAGGGGAGAAACACTGAAGCTTTCTTT
CASSPGQGRNTEAFF
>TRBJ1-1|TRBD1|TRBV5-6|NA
TGTGCCAGCAGCTTGGGGCCCCCTTACAGGGGGTGGATCACTGAAGCTTTCTTT
CASSLGPPYRGWITEAFF
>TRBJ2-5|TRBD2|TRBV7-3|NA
TGTGCCAGCAGCTTAGGTAGCGGGGGGTCGACCCAGTACTTC
CASSLGSGGSTQYF
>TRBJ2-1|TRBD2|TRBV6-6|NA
TGTGCCAGCAGTTCCCCGAGCGGGAGTGGGGGCAATGAGCAGTTCTTC
CASSSPSGSGGNEQFF
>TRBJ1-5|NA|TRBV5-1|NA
TGCGCCAGCAGCTTGGAAGGCGGGGGAGGACAGCCCCAGCATTTT
CASSLEGGGGQPQHF
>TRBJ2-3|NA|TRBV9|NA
TGTGCCAGCAGCGACAGGGCAGATACGCAGTATTTT
CASSDRADTQYF
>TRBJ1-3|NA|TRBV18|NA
TGTGCCAGCTCCCAGAGACTGCCTTCCTCTGGAAACACCATATATTTT
CASSQRLPSSGNTIYF
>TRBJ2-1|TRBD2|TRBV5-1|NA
TGCGCCAGCAGCTTGGCCTATGGACTAGCGGCCAATGAGCAGTTCTTC
CASSLAYGLAANEQFF
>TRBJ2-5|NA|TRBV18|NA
TGTGCCAGCTCACCTCGGGATCGTATAAGAGCCGAGACCCAGTACTTC
CASSPRDRIRAETQYF
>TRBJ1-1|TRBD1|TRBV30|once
TGTGCCTGGAGTGTATGGTCGGGACAGGGAGGAGGAGGGACTGAAGCTTTCTTT
CAWSVWSGQGGGGTEAFF
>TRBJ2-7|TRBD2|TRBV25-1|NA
TGTGCCAGCAGTGACACAATAGCGGGAGGGCCGGTCGAGCAGTACTTC
CASSDTIAGGPVEQYF
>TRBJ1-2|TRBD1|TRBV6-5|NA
TGTGCCAGCAGTTACTATGGACAGGGTTATGGCTACACCTTC
CASSYYGQGYGYTF
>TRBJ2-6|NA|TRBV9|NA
TGTGCCAGCAGCGTAGATGGAGGACAGAGCTCTGGGGCCAACGTCCTGACTTTC
CASSVDGGQSSGANVLTF
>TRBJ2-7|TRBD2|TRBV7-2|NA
TGTGCCAGCAGCTTAGAGGGGACTAGCGGGACTAACGAGCAGTACTTC
CASSLEGTSGTNEQYF
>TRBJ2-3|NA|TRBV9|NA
TGTGCCAGCAGCGCCCCGAGCGGAGGTGGGACAGATACGCAGTATTTT
CASSAPSGGGTDTQYF
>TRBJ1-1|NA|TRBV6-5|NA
TGTGCCAGCAGTTACTCGATCGGGCAGGGGTCTGAAGCTTTCTTT
CASSYSIGQGSEAFF
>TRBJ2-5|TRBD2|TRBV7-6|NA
TGTGCCAGCAGCCTTAGCGGGAGCTCCCAAGAGACCCAGTACTTC
CASSLSGSSQETQYF
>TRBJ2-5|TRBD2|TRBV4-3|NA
TGCGCCAGCAGCCAAGGGACTAGCGGGGGGATGGAGACCCAGTACTTC
CASSQGTSGGMETQYF
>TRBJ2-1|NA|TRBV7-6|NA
TGTGCCAGCAGCTTAACCGACAGAATACACTCCTACAATGAGCAGTTCTTC
CASSLTDRIHSYNEQFF
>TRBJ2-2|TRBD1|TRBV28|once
TGTGCCAGCAGTTTTGGGGTGCTGAAATCCAGGGGGCACTCCACCTGGACTAACACCGGGGAGCTGTTTTTT
CASSFGVLKSRGHSTWTNTGELFF
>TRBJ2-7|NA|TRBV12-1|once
TGTGCCAGCAGCTTCAGATACAGGGGGGACGGAAACGAGCAGTACTTC
CASSFRYRGDGNEQYF
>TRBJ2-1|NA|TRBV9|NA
TGTGCCAGCAGCAGGAGTATAAAATTAACCAGCTCCTACAATGAGCAGTTCTTC
CASSRSIKLTSSYNEQFF
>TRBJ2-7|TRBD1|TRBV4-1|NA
TGCGCCAGCAGCCAAACCTTCCGGGACAGGGCCTACGAGCAGTACTTC
CASSQTFRDRAYEQYF
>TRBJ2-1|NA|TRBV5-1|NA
TGCGCCAGCAGCTTGGCCCTCAATGCGGGTGAGCAGTTCTTC
CASSLALNAGEQFF
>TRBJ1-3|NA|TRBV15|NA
TGTGCCACCAGCAGAGAACCCCCAGGGACTGGAAACACCATATATTTT
CATSREPPGTGNTIYF
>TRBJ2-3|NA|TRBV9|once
TGTGCCAGCAGCCCATCCCACAGGACAGCCACAGATACGCAGTATTTT
CASSPSHRTATDTQYF
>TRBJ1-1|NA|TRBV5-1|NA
TGCGCCAGCAGCCCGGAGATGTCTTTGAACACTGAAGCTTTCTTT
CASSPEMSLNTEAFF
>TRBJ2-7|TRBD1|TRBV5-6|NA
TGTGCCAGCAGCGGAAACTTGGGGACAGGGGGCGGTGGCTACGAGCAGTACTTC
CASSGNLGTGGGGYEQYF
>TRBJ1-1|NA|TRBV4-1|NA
TGCGCCAGCAGCCAACTTGGAGGGTCTAACACTGAAGCTTTCTTT
CASSQLGGSNTEAFF
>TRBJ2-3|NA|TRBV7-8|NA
TGTGCCAGCAGCCCCTGGGGCCAAGATACGCAGTATTTT
CASSPWGQDTQYF
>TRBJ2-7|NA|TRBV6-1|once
TGTGCCAGCAGTGATCCCACAGGGTCGATCGAGCAGTACTTC
CASSDPTGSIEQYF
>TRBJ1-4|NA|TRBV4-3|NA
TGCGCCAGCAGCCAAGACGCAGGGGAAAAACTGTTTTTT
CASSQDAGEKLFF
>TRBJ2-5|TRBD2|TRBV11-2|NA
TGTGCCAGCAGCTTCCGGGGACTAGCGGGGTGGGAGACCCAGTACTTC
CASSFRGLAGWETQYF
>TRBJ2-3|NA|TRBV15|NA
TGTGCCACCAGCCGAAGGACTCTATTGGGCACCGAGATGGGGCAGTATTTT
CATSRRTLLGTEMGQYF
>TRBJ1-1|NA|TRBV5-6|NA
TGTGCCAGCAGCTACGGGACAGAAGCTTTCTTT
CASSYGTEAFF
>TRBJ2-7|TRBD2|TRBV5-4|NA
TGTGCCAGCAGCTTGGGGCTAGCGGGAGATTCCGAGCAGTACTTC
CASSLGLAGDSEQYF
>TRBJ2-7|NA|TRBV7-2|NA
TGTGCCAGCAGCTTAAAGGCCAGGGTGAGCTCCTACGAGCAGTACTTC
CASSLKARVSSYEQYF
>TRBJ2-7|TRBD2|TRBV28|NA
TGTGCCAGCAGTTCCCTAGCGGGGCCTTCCTACGAGCAGTACTTC
CASSSLAGPSYEQYF
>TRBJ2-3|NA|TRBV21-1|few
TGTGCCAGCAGCAAGAGGACAGGGACAGATACGCAGTATTTT
CASSKRTGTDTQYF
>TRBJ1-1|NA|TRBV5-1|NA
TGCGCCAGCAGACGAGGGTTGGACACTGAAGCTTTCTTT
CASRRGLDTEAFF